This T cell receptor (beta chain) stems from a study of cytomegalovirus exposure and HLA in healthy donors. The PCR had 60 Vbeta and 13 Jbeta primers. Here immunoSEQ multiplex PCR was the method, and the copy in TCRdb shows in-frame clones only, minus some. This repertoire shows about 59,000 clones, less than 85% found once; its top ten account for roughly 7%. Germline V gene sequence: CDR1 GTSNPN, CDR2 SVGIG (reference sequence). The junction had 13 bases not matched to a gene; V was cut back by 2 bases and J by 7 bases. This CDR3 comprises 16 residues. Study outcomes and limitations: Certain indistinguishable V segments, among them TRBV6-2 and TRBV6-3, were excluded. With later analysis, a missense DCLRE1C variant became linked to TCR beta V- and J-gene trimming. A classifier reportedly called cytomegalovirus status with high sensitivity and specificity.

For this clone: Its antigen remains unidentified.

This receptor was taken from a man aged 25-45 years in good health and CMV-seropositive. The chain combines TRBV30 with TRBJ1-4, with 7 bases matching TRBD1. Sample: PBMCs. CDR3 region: CAWSPNPGQFGEKLFF. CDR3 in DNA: TGTGCCTGGAGTCCTAATCCGGGACAGTTTGGTGAAAAACTGTTTTTT.